The 22 T cell receptor beta chains presented below share a single source sample, sequenced in a study of cytotoxic CD8 clonotypes in ibrutinib-treated CLL (dated by TCRdb to about 2021). Per the publication, the time point label means: 12 months on ibrutinib. The protocol used for the library was the immunoSEQ multiplex PCR assay. TCRdb mirrors the immuneACCESS table, restricted to in-frame sequences. Some clones are absent from its copies; in checked studies, under half trace to an unresolved V gene, and the reason for the others is unknown. The sample table shows 35,000 to 55,000 clones, and less than 70% are seen once. The ten biggest clones cover more than 10% of the sample. Specimen: PBMCs, collected after 12 months of ibrutinib treatment. These TCRs come from a human donor with chronic lymphocytic leukemia.

V and J are TRBV18 and TRBJ1-2; 11 bases fit TRBD1. This CDR3 is built from 14 residues. V trimming: 3 bases; J trimming: 5 bases; junction bases outside the gene matches: 2. In germline, CDR1 is KGHSH, CDR2 LQKENI. The CDR3 region has the DNA TGTGCCAGCTCACCGGGACAGGGGGTATATGGCTACACCTTC. Translated: CASSPGQGVYGYTF. Full variable domain (missing parts from reference TRBV18 and TRBJ1-2): NAGVMQNPRHLVRRRGQEARLRCSPMKGHSHVYWYRQLPEEGLKFMVYLQKENIIDESGMPKERFSAEFPKEGPSILRIQQVVRGDSAAYFCASSPGQGVYGYTFGSGTRLTVV.

The chain employs TRBV10-3 and TRBJ2-7, with D perhaps TRBD2 (6 bases). CDR1 ENHRY and CDR2 SYGVKD come from the germline V gene. V was clipped by 10 bases and J by 2 bases, with 9 bases between them. This CDR3 contains 11 residues. CDR3 sequence reads: CATQRAYEQYF. The CDR3 coding sequence is TGTGCCACCCAGCGGGCCTACGAGCAGTACTTC.

V is TRBV7-9 and J is TRBJ2-7; possible D gene TRBD2, 6 bases. Per the germline V gene, CDR1 is SEHNR and CDR2 is FQNEAQ (reference sequence). V dropped 2 bases and J dropped 6 bases, with 20 bases sitting between them. The CDR3 covers 16 residues. The CDR3 coding sequence is TGTGCCAGCAGCTTAAGCCCTCCTAGCGTCTCTCGCGAGCAGTACTTC. Its protein product is CASSLSPPSVSREQYF. The full variable domain, completed using reference TRBV7-9 and TRBJ2-7, is DTGVSQNPRHKITKRGQNVTFRCDPISEHNRLYWYRQTLGQGPEFLTYFQNEAQLEKSRLLSDRFSAERPKGSFSTLEIQRTEQGDSAMYLCASSLSPPSVSREQYFGPGTRLTVT.

The chain carries TRBV7-3 and TRBJ2-2, with 9 bases lining up with TRBD1. The trim removed 5 bases at V and 6 bases at J, leaving 13 bases unmatched. The CDR3 is 17 residues long. Germline CDR1 and CDR2: SGHTA and FQGTGA. CDR3 DNA: TGTGCCAGCAGCCCACCCGGGGGACAGGGAAGTCCCGGGGAGCTGTTTTTT. It yields the protein CASSPPGGQGSPGELFF.

This clone was counted once. The junction shows a germline mismatch at one end, possibly a read error. V usage is TRBV27 and J usage is TRBJ2-7; weak D call: TRBD1 (6 bases). The CDR3 runs 12 residues. CDR1 and CDR2 (germline): MNHEY, SMNVEV (reference sequence). The CDR3 loop reads CASSWGMGQLDF. The CDR3 DNA sequence: TGTGCCAGCAGCTGGGGGATGGGACAATTGGACTTC.

The chain combines TRBV11-1 with TRBJ2-1; 7 bases fit TRBD2. The length of the CDR3 is 17 residues. CDR1 is SGHAT, CDR2 FQDESV, per germline (reference sequence). The V gene end was trimmed by 0 bases and the J gene end by 1 base; junction bases not matched to a gene: 6. DNA for the CDR3: TGTGCCAGCAGCTTAGCGGGAGGGCTCCATTCCTACAATGAGCAGTTCTTC. Amino acids: CASSLAGGLHSYNEQFF.

A single count supports this clone. The rearrangement uses TRBV15 and TRBJ1-3; D not certain. The germline CDR1 and CDR2 sequences are LNHNV and YYDKDF (reference sequence). The CDR3 length is 16 residues. V dropped 0 bases and J dropped 2 bases, with 11 bases sitting between them. In DNA, the CDR3 is TGTGCCACCAGCAGAGATCGGCAGTCACCTGGAAACACCATATATTTT. As protein: CATSRDRQSPGNTIYF.

The V and J genes are TRBV7-6 and TRBJ2-7; D gene unclear. Trimming removed 2 bases at V and 2 bases at J, with 13 bases between. Per the germline V gene, CDR1 is SGHVS and CDR2 is FNYEAQ. This CDR3 spans 15 amino acids. The CDR3 nucleotides read TGTGCCAGCAGCTTACGGTTAGGATATCCCTACGAGCAGTACTTC. Protein: CASSLRLGYPYEQYF.

The chain uses TRBV7-3 and TRBJ2-2; D could derive from TRBD1 or TRBD2 (5 bases each). The ends were cut back, 0 bases at V and 6 bases at J, with 8 bases in the middle. This CDR3 comprises 14 residues. Germline V gene lookup returns CDR1 SGHTA and CDR2 FQGTGA. Here the CDR3 reads CASSLTGVAGELFF. CDR3 nucleotide sequence: TGTGCCAGCAGCTTAACGGGGGTCGCCGGGGAGCTGTTTTTT.

The V gene is TRBV6-6, the J gene TRBJ1-2; D unresolved. Trimming left V 11 bases short and J 9 bases short, with 19 bases between. The CDR3 is 12 residues long. CDR1 and CDR2 from the germline V gene are MNHNY and SVGAGI (reference sequence). The CDR3 protein is CAARAALKSYTF. The CDR3 bases are TGTGCCGCGAGGGCAGCCTTGAAGAGCTACACCTTC.

The CDR3: CASSQELAGGTDTQYF. CDR3 DNA: TGTGCCAGCAGCCAAGAACTAGCGGGGGGTACAGATACGCAGTATTTT. V usage is TRBV4-2 and J usage is TRBJ2-3, with 12 bases that match TRBD2. The CDR3 has 16 amino acids. The J segment lost 3 bases and the V segment lost 0 bases, leaving 1 base of the junction unmatched. Germline loops: CDR1 LGHNA, CDR2 YNFKEQ.

The chain employs TRBV29-1 and TRBJ1-2, with D maybe TRBD1 (5 bases). The germline CDR1 and CDR2 sequences are SQVTM and ANQGSEA. The CDR3 has 13 amino acids. Trimming removed 3 bases at V and 2 bases at J, with 10 bases between. The CDR3 DNA sequence: TGCAGCGTTGAGGGCAGGGTGAACTATGGCTACACCTTC. Encoded protein: CSVEGRVNYGYTF.

The rearrangement joins TRBV4-2 to TRBJ2-7; TRBD1 matches 9 bases. Germline trimming cut 0 bases from V and 5 bases from J; bases unmatched to any gene: 8. Germline values: CDR1 LGHNA, CDR2 YNFKEQ. There are 16 residues in the CDR3. CDR3 bases: TGTGCCAGCAGCCAAGATATGGGGACAGGGATAGACGAGCAGTACTTC. It yields the protein CASSQDMGTGIDEQYF.

V is TRBV11-1 and J is TRBJ1-3, with no clear D. The CDR3 covers 15 residues. V dropped 5 bases and J dropped 0 bases, with 11 bases sitting between them. Germline V lookup: CDR1 SGHAT, CDR2 FQDESV (reference sequence). For the CDR3, the DNA is TGTGCCAGCAGCCACGGGAGGATCTCTGGAAACACCATATATTTT. Protein: CASSHGRISGNTIYF.

This clone occurred a few times. The rearrangement uses TRBV5-8 and TRBJ1-5; no firm D call. CDR1 is SGHTS and CDR2 is YDEGEE in the germline V gene. V was clipped by 1 base and J by 3 bases, with 2 bases between them. The length of the CDR3 is 12 residues. The CDR3 reads CASSLYNQPQHF. In nucleotides, the CDR3 is TGTGCCAGCAGCTTGTACAATCAGCCCCAGCATTTT.

This sequence joins TRBV15 and TRBJ2-7; D gene ambiguous. Germline CDR1 and CDR2: LNHNV and YYDKDF (reference sequence). The CDR3 is 14 residues long. Between the trimmed V and J ends, which lost 6 bases and 2 bases, there was a span of 14 bases. CDR3 amino acids: CATRAEKDPYEQYF. CDR3 bases: TGTGCCACCAGGGCAGAAAAGGACCCCTACGAGCAGTACTTC. Supplemented by reference TRBV15 and TRBJ2-7, the full variable domain reads DAMVIQNPRYQVTQFGKPVTLSCSQTLNHNVMYWYQQKSSQAPKLLFHYYDKDFNNEADTPDNFQSRRPNTSFCFLDIRSPGLGDTAMYLCATRAEKDPYEQYFGPGTRLTVT.

This sequence joins TRBV9 and TRBJ2-1; 8 positions agree with TRBD1. Looked up from germline, CDR1 is SGDLS and CDR2 is YYNGEE. The V and J ends lost 3 bases and 2 bases, in that order; junction bases with no gene match: 7. The CDR3 runs to 16 residues. CDR3 nucleotide sequence: TGTGCCAGCAGCGCAACGGGGACAGGTACCTACAATGAGCAGTTCTTC. Its protein product is CASSATGTGTYNEQFF.

The chain has TRBV5-1 and TRBJ2-7, with no clear D. The germline CDR1 and CDR2 sequences are SGHRS and YFSETQ. Between the trimmed V and J ends, which lost 0 bases and 1 base, there was a span of 2 bases. The CDR3 contains 12 residues. CDR3 in amino acids: CASSLESYEQYF. DNA of the CDR3: TGCGCCAGCAGCTTGGAATCCTACGAGCAGTACTTC.

V is TRBV12-2 and J is TRBJ1-4. TRBV12-2 is a pseudogene. The CDR3 has 20 residues. The CDR3 loop reads CASRLREAPTNTKFTEKLFF. The CDR3 coding sequence is TGTGCAAGTCGCTTAAGAGAAGCCCCGACGAATACAAAATTCACGGAAAAACTGTTTTTT.

This clone appeared a few times. The CDR3 loop is CASSLREGVLGYGYTF. CDR3 sequence (DNA): TGTGCCAGCAGTTTAAGAGAGGGGGTTCTAGGCTATGGCTACACCTTC. The chain uses TRBV5-4 and TRBJ1-2; tentative D call: TRBD1 (6 bases). In germline, CDR1 is SGHNT, CDR2 YYREEE (reference sequence). CDR3 size: 16 residues. Between the trimmed V and J ends, which lost 5 bases and 4 bases, there was a span of 21 bases.

This sequence joins TRBV7-2 and TRBJ1-6; D unclear. CDR3 length: 17 residues. Trimming removed 0 bases from V and 7 bases from J, with 16 bases in between. Looked up from germline, CDR1 is SGHTA and CDR2 is FQGNSA. The CDR3 sequence is CASSLARPIRGNSPLHF. The CDR3 DNA sequence: TGTGCCAGCAGCTTAGCGAGGCCAATAAGAGGGAATTCACCCCTCCACTTT. The whole variable domain, filled in from reference TRBV7-2 and TRBJ1-6, reads GAGVSQSPSNKVTEKGKDVELRCDPISGHTALYWYRQSLGQGLEFLIYFQGNSAPDKSGLPSDRFSAERTGGSVSTLTIQRTQQEDSAVYLCASSLARPIRGNSPLHFGNGTRLTVT.

The genes are TRBV4-1 and TRBJ1-1, with no clear D. The CDR3 sequence is 17 residues long. V lost 1 base, J lost 4 bases, and 19 bases lay in between. The V gene's germline CDR1 is MGHRA and CDR2 YSYEKL. The CDR3 loop reads CASSQVPHQPWGTEAFF. CDR3 bases: TGCGCCAGCAGCCAAGTTCCACACCAGCCTTGGGGCACTGAAGCTTTCTTT.